The 23 T cell receptor beta chains below come from one sample, sequenced in a study of blood T cell repertoires in COVID-19. Clones were read by immunoSEQ multiplex PCR, and TCRdb kept only the in-frame ones, dropping some. Here the sample spans nearly 65,000 clones, around 80% being singletons. Sequences were obtained from peripheral blood. Receptor source: a human donor in a cohort sampled during active COVID-19.

The chain's CDR3 is CASSLSLGDGAEQYF. The CDR3 DNA sequence: TGTGCCAGCAGCTTGAGTTTAGGGGATGGGGCCGAGCAGTACTTC. The chain recombines TRBV5-6 with TRBJ2-7; the D gene is possibly TRBD1 (5 bases). The CDR3 length is 15 residues. Germline loops: CDR1 SGHDT, CDR2 YYEEEE. The V gene lost 1 base and the J gene lost 6 bases, with 17 bases spanning the gap.

J is TRBJ2-5 and V is TRBV14, with a weak D call TRBD2 (6 bases). This CDR3 region has 14 residues. With 4 bases removed from V and 5 bases from J, the gap between germline ends came to 14 bases. From germline, CDR1 is SGHDN and CDR2 FVKESK. The chain's CDR3 is CASSRLEGLETQYF. DNA for the CDR3: TGTGCCAGCAGCCGGTTGGAGGGGCTGGAGACCCAGTACTTC. Full variable domain (remainder filled in from reference TRBV14 and TRBJ2-5): EAGVTQFPSHSVIEKGQTVTLRCDPISGHDNLYWYRRVMGKEIKFLLHFVKESKQDESGMPNNRFLAERTGGTYSTLKVQPAELEDSGVYFCASSRLEGLETQYFGPGTRLLVL.

The chain links TRBV6-6 to TRBJ2-2; weak D call: TRBD1 (6 bases). V gave up 3 bases and J gave up 4 bases, with 15 bases separating them. The CDR3 runs 16 residues. Germline V CDR1 and CDR2: MNHNY, SVGAGI (reference sequence). The CDR3: CASSYSGATFTGELFF. Written as DNA, the CDR3 is TGTGCCAGCAGTTATTCAGGGGCGACGTTCACCGGGGAGCTGTTTTTT.

The gene calls are TRBV2 and TRBJ2-7, with D possibly matching TRBD2 (5 bases). The CDR3 is 12 amino acids. Between the trimmed V and J ends, which lost 7 bases and 5 bases, there was a span of 12 bases. CDR1 is SNHLY and CDR2 is FYNNEI in the germline V gene. The CDR3 here is CASKAGYDEQYF. The CDR3 DNA reads TGTGCCAGCAAGGCGGGTTACGACGAGCAGTACTTC.

V is TRBV9 and J is TRBJ2-1; TRBD2 matches 13 bases. The CDR3 spans 16 residues. The ends lost 4 bases at V and 3 bases at J; junction bases unmatched: 4. The V gene's germline CDR1 is SGDLS and CDR2 YYNGEE. The CDR3 region is CASSPRTSGGYNEQFF. In nucleotides, the CDR3 is TGTGCCAGCAGCCCTCGGACTAGCGGGGGCTACAATGAGCAGTTCTTC. The variable domain in full, completed from reference TRBV9 and TRBJ2-1, reads DSGVTQTPKHLITATGQRVTLRCSPRSGDLSVYWYQQSLDQGLQFLIQYYNGEERAKGNILERFSAQQFPDLHSELNLSSLELGDSALYFCASSPRTSGGYNEQFFGPGTRLTVL.

V usage is TRBV18 and J usage is TRBJ1-2; TRBD1 matches at 7 bases. Germline CDR1 reads KGHSH; CDR2 reads LQKENI. Trimming removed 3 bases from V and 5 bases from J; junction bases left unmatched: 3. The CDR3 consists of 13 residues. CDR3 DNA: TGTGCCAGCTCACCCGGGACAGATTATGGCTACACCTTC. This translates into CASSPGTDYGYTF.

This rearrangement joins TRBV7-9 to TRBJ2-2; 8 nucleotides match TRBD1. Germline CDR1 is SEHNR and CDR2 is FQNEAQ (reference sequence). The CDR3 totals 16 residues. The junction had 8 bases not matched to a gene; V was cut back by 5 bases and J by 3 bases. The CDR3 region is CASSPPGQAYTGELFF. The CDR3 DNA is TGTGCCAGCAGCCCCCCGGGACAGGCCTACACCGGGGAGCTGTTTTTT.

The chain's CDR3 is CASSLGSSTEAFF. CDR3 bases: TGTGCCAGCAGCTTAGGGAGCTCCACTGAAGCTTTCTTT. This chain joins TRBV7-9 and TRBJ1-1; D ambiguous. From germline, CDR1 is SEHNR and CDR2 FQNEAQ (reference sequence). V was clipped by 1 base and J by 4 bases, with 7 bases between them. The CDR3 totals 13 residues.

The CDR3 DNA reads as TGTGCCAGCAGCCCCGGACAGGGGGCTATCGCCGGGGAGCTGTTTTTT. Translated: CASSPGQGAIAGELFF. This rearrangement joins TRBV7-8 to TRBJ2-2; 11 bases are a match to TRBD1. The J segment lost 6 bases and the V segment lost 5 bases, leaving 8 bases of the junction unmatched. This CDR3 has 16 residues. Germline CDR1 and CDR2: SGHVS and FQNEAQ.

The rearrangement joins TRBV7-9 to TRBJ2-1, with a weak D call TRBD2 (5 bases). This CDR3 region has 17 residues. Per the germline V gene, CDR1 is SEHNR and CDR2 is FQNEAQ (reference sequence). V was trimmed by 2 bases and J by 3 bases, leaving 17 bases between them. CDR3 sequence reads: CASSLRPVLGSYNEQFF. DNA of the CDR3: TGTGCCAGCAGCTTAAGGCCCGTCCTGGGGAGCTACAATGAGCAGTTCTTC.

The CDR3 DNA is TGTGCCAGCAGCAAGCCGGGACAGGCTTATGCGGAGCAGTACTTC. It yields the protein CASSKPGQAYAEQYF. The V gene is TRBV7-9, the J gene TRBJ2-7; 8 bases match TRBD1. J lost 7 bases, V lost 5 bases, and 13 bases had no gene match. CDR1 is SEHNR, CDR2 FQNEAQ, per germline (reference sequence). The CDR3 length is 15 residues.

The chain carries TRBV30 and TRBJ1-6; the D is unclear. The CDR3 is 14 amino acids. Germline V CDR1 and CDR2: GTSNPN, SVGIG (reference sequence). Trimming cost V 0 bases and J 6 bases, with 9 bases left between them. The CDR3 loop reads CAWSVNRANSPLHF. CDR3 nucleotides: TGTGCCTGGAGTGTAAACCGCGCTAATTCACCCCTCCACTTT.

The gene calls are TRBV29-1 and TRBJ2-7; D might be TRBD1 (5 bases). V shed 6 bases and J shed 2 bases, with 20 bases lying between them. Germline-derived CDR1 and CDR2 are SQVTM and ANQGSEA. The length of the CDR3 is 15 residues. The CDR3 DNA sequence: TGCAGCGTCACCCCGAGTCAGGGCACACCCTACGAGCAGTACTTC. Protein: CSVTPSQGTPYEQYF.

The J gene is TRBJ2-7, the V gene TRBV6-1; tentatively, D is TRBD2 (5 bases). The CDR3 length is 15 residues. Germline CDR1 reads MNHNS; CDR2 reads SASEGT. Trimming left V 2 bases short and J 3 bases short, with 14 bases between. The DNA of the CDR3 is TGTGCCAGCAGTGAACTATGGACTCAACTCTACGAGCAGTACTTC. This sequence encodes CASSELWTQLYEQYF.

For this clone: Distinct nucleotide sequences in the sample also encode this CDR3. The CDR3 DNA reads as TGTGCCAGCAGCTTGGGGCGCGGGAACACTGAAGCTTTCTTT. Amino acids: CASSLGRGNTEAFF. The chain employs TRBV5-4 and TRBJ1-1; D unclear. Trimming took 0 bases from V and 1 from J, leaving 7 bases between them. The germline gives CDR1 SGHNT, CDR2 YYREEE (reference sequence). The CDR3 contains 14 residues.

The rearrangement links TRBV6-5 to TRBJ2-7; TRBD2 might be the D (6 bases). Germline CDR1 is MNHEY and CDR2 is SVGAGI. The CDR3 spans 16 residues. V dropped 2 bases and J dropped 6 bases, with 20 bases sitting between them. The CDR3 is CASSYQGGINIGEQYF. The CDR3 DNA follows: TGTGCCAGCAGTTACCAAGGCGGGATCAACATAGGCGAGCAGTACTTC.

This chain uses TRBV6-1 with TRBJ1-4, with D tentatively TRBD1 (6 bases). The V and J ends lost 4 bases and 3 bases respectively, with 18 bases between them. This CDR3 has 17 residues. Germline V gives CDR1 MNHNS, CDR2 SASEGT. The DNA for the CDR3 is TGTGCCAGCAGTGCTCCGGGACATATTGTTGCTAATGAAAAACTGTTTTTT. It is translated as CASSAPGHIVANEKLFF.

The CDR3 is CASKLTSGRASTGELFF. The DNA for the CDR3 is TGTGCCAGCAAACTGACGAGCGGGAGGGCCTCGACCGGGGAGCTGTTTTTT. The rearrangement uses TRBV28 and TRBJ2-2, with TRBD2 identical over 10 bases. Losses at the gene ends were 7 bases for V and 5 bases for J; bases not matched to a gene: 13. The CDR3 runs 17 residues. The germline V gene has CDR1 MDHEN and CDR2 SYDVKM.

This clone was detected once. V gene TRBV28 combines with J gene TRBJ2-3, with 8 positions matching TRBD2. The J segment lost 7 bases and the V segment lost 6 bases, leaving 12 bases of the junction unmatched. The CDR3 spans 15 residues. CDR1 is MDHEN and CDR2 is SYDVKM in the germline V gene. The CDR3 bases are TGTGCCAGCAGCCCCAGCGGGAGCGGCTCGCATACGCAGTATTTT. It encodes CASSPSGSGSHTQYF.

This sequence joins TRBV4-3 and TRBJ1-2, with D possibly TRBD1 on 6 matching bases. CDR3 length: 14 amino acids. Looked up from germline, CDR1 is LGHNA and CDR2 is YSLEER. V lost 1 base and J 7 bases, leaving 13 bases between the germline ends. DNA for the CDR3: TGCGCCAGCAGCCAAGGAACAGGGTTAGGTGGCTACACCTTC. Amino acid sequence: CASSQGTGLGGYTF.

The chain recombines TRBV7-9 with TRBJ2-3; 13 bases are a match to TRBD2. CDR3 length: 16 amino acids. The germline gives CDR1 SEHNR, CDR2 FQNEAQ (reference sequence). J lost 5 bases, V lost 4 bases, and 6 bases had no gene match. The CDR3 DNA reads as TGTGCCAGCAGCTATGGGACTAGCGGGGTGGGAGATACGCAGTATTTT. Translating gives CASSYGTSGVGDTQYF. The complete variable domain, with remaining parts taken from reference TRBV7-9 and TRBJ2-3, reads DTGVSQNPRHKITKRGQNVTFRCDPISEHNRLYWYRQTLGQGPEFLTYFQNEAQLEKSRLLSDRFSAERPKGSFSTLEIQRTEQGDSAMYLCASSYGTSGVGDTQYFGPGTRLTVL.

This clone has only one observation. The chain couples TRBV6-1 to TRBJ1-2; D not resolved. With 2 bases removed from V and 4 bases from J, the gap between germline ends came to 11 bases. The CDR3 sequence is 14 residues long. The germline V gene has CDR1 MNHNS and CDR2 SASEGT. CDR3 in amino acids: CASSEKVGSYGYTF. CDR3 DNA: TGTGCCAGCAGTGAAAAAGTGGGCAGCTATGGCTACACCTTC.

This clone was counted a few times. J is TRBJ2-7 and V is TRBV28; D possibly corresponds to TRBD1 (5 bases). V was trimmed by 10 bases and J by 3 bases, leaving 16 bases between them. From germline, CDR1 is MDHEN and CDR2 SYDVKM. The CDR3 runs 13 residues. The CDR3 DNA reads as TGTGCCACCCACTCAGGGTTAGTCTACGAGCAGTACTTC. Translated: CATHSGLVYEQYF.